This TCR beta chain was recovered during a study of identical twins. From the 5' RACE reads, TCRdb called clonotypes with MiXCR, one entry per CDR3 protein. The table includes approximately 240,000 distinct CDR3 sequences, around 15% detected once. The CDR3 extends over 12 amino acids. Trimming left V 0 bases short and J 3 bases short, with 3 bases between. Germline CDR1 and CDR2: DFQATT and SNEGSKA (reference sequence). The rearrangement joins TRBV20-1 to TRBJ1-5; D not certain. This clonotype originated in a woman aged 18 to 35 in good health. The sample consisted of memory (CD45RO+) T cells sorted from blood. The CDR3 region has the DNA TGCAGTGCTAGAGAGTACAATCAGCCCCAGCATTTT. This codes for CSAREYNQPQHF.